This entry concerns a single T cell receptor beta chain. The antigen is unknown. The sequencing template was cDNA reverse transcribed from extracted RNA. Measured with immunoSEQ multiplex PCR; TCRdb has only the in-frame clones, and not every one. The table has about 250,000 clones, 60% seen once. The data derive from a study of CD8+ T cells in alopecia areata. V lost 5 bases to trimming and J lost 1 base, with 8 bases between them. Germline values: CDR1 LNHNV, CDR2 YYDKDF (reference sequence). The CDR3 is made up of 13 amino acids. Regarding treatment: oral pan-JAK inhibitor, 5-10 mg twice daily. Study results and limitations: Sharing of TCR sequences between patients (possibly for HLA-related reasons) was less clear than in mice.

The sample here was CD4+ T cells sorted from blood, taken at week 52, from a patient treated with tofacitinib. The sequence was obtained from a human donor with alopecia areata. V is TRBV15 and J is TRBJ1-1; TRBD1 might be the D (6 bases). Written as DNA, the CDR3 is TGTGCCACCAGCTGGGGGGCGAACACTGAAGCTTTCTTT. Encoded protein: CATSWGANTEAFF.